The 8 T cell receptor beta chains listed next were all sequenced from one sample in a study of shared clonotypes between healthy human individuals. The assay was immunoSEQ multiplex PCR, and TCRdb's table has in-frame clones only and misses some. The sample lists about 1 million clones, about 70% occurring once. The sample comprised memory CD4+ T cells sorted from blood. Subset meaning: CD45RA-negative fraction. The receptors come from a man aged 18 to 30 in good health.

The rearrangement links TRBV5-3 to TRBJ2-7; D remains ambiguous. TRBV5-3 has ORF status, its function being uncertain. The V gene lost 0 bases and the J gene lost 6 bases, with 13 bases spanning the gap. The CDR3 totals 14 residues. CDR3 residues: CARSLAGLVSEQYF. In DNA, the CDR3 is TGTGCCAGAAGCTTGGCCGGGCTAGTCAGCGAGCAGTACTTC.

At least ten counts were recorded for this clone. This chain uses TRBV6-1 with TRBJ2-3; D tentatively fits TRBD1 or TRBD2 (6 bases each). CDR3 size: 16 residues. Germline V gives CDR1 MNHNS, CDR2 SASEGT. The V end lost 3 bases, the J end lost 0 bases, and 13 bases lay between the germline ends. The CDR3 loop is CASSDRGAVSTDTQYF. CDR3 nucleotides: TGTGCCAGCAGTGATAGGGGGGCCGTTAGCACAGATACGCAGTATTTT.

J is TRBJ2-3 and V is TRBV2; D not certain. Germline V lookup: CDR1 SNHLY, CDR2 FYNNEI. This CDR3 is 13 amino acids long. Between the trimmed V and J ends, which lost 6 bases and 1 base, there was a span of 8 bases. CDR3 DNA: TGTGCCAGCAGGGGTGAGCGCACAGATACGCAGTATTTT. It yields the protein CASRGERTDTQYF.

The chain is built from TRBV9 and TRBJ2-7; TRBD1 matches at 8 bases. The CDR3 consists of 15 residues. Trimming took 4 bases from V and 3 from J; bases not matched to a gene: 9. Germline V CDR1 and CDR2: SGDLS, YYNGEE. In nucleotides, the CDR3 is TGTGCCAGCAGCTCTTCTGGGACAGGACACTACGAGCAGTACTTC. This encodes CASSSSGTGHYEQYF. The variable domain in full, with the rest retrieved from reference TRBV9 and TRBJ2-7, is DSGVTQTPKHLITATGQRVTLRCSPRSGDLSVYWYQQSLDQGLQFLIQYYNGEERAKGNILERFSAQQFPDLHSELNLSSLELGDSALYFCASSSSGTGHYEQYFGPGTRLTVT.

This rearrangement joins TRBV18 to TRBJ1-1; no definite D call. Germline V gives CDR1 KGHSH, CDR2 LQKENI. V shed 3 bases and J shed 4 bases, with 18 bases lying between them. This CDR3 comprises 16 residues. CDR3 in amino acids: CASSPFEIGSFTEAFF. The CDR3, as DNA: TGTGCCAGCTCACCTTTTGAGATAGGGTCTTTCACTGAAGCTTTCTTT.

CDR3 in DNA: TGTGCCAGTAGTTCAGGGACATCTGCAGATACGCAGTATTTT. Translating it yields CASSSGTSADTQYF. The chain joins TRBV19 to TRBJ2-3; TRBD1 is a possible D gene (6 bases). The germline V and J ends were trimmed by 5 bases and 4 bases, with 13 bases remaining between them. CDR3 length equals 14 residues. Germline-derived CDR1 and CDR2 are LNHDA and SQIVND (reference sequence).

The chain links TRBV10-2 to TRBJ1-1; unclear D gene. The length of the CDR3 is 13 residues. Trimming left V 2 bases short and J 4 bases short, with 8 bases between. Germline lookup yields CDR1 WSHSY and CDR2 SAAADI. The CDR3 sequence is CASSEAGGTEAFF. The CDR3 nucleotides read TGCGCCAGCAGTGAGGCTGGTGGCACTGAAGCTTTCTTT.

The V and J genes are TRBV15 and TRBJ2-7, with 8 bases fitting TRBD2. Germline trimming cut 0 bases from V and 10 bases from J; bases unmatched to any gene: 8. Germline V CDR1 and CDR2: LNHNV, YYDKDF (reference sequence). The length of the CDR3 is 14 residues. The DNA of the CDR3 is TGTGCCACCAGCAGAGAGAGGACTAGCCACTACCAGTACTTC. This encodes CATSRERTSHYQYF. Combining the CDR3 with reference TRBV15 and TRBJ2-7 gives the whole variable domain DAMVIQNPRYQVTQFGKPVTLSCSQTLNHNVMYWYQQKSSQAPKLLFHYYDKDFNNEADTPDNFQSRRPNTSFCFLDIRSPGLGDTAMYLCATSRERTSHYQYFGPGTRLTVT.